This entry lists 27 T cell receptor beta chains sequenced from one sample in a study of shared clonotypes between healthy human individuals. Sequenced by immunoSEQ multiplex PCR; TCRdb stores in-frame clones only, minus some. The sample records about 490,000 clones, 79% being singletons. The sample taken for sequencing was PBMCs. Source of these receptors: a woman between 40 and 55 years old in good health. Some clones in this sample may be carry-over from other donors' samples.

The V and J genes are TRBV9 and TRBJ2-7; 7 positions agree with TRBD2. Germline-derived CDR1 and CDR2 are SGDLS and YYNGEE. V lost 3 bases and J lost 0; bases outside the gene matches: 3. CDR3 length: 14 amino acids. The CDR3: CASSGGTNSYEQYF. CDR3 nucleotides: TGTGCCAGCAGCGGCGGGACTAACTCCTACGAGCAGTACTTC.

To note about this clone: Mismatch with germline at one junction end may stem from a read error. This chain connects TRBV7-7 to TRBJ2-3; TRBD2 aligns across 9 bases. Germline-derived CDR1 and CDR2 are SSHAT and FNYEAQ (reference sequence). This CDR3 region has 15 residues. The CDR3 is CASSPGLAEADTQYF. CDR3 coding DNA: TGTGCTAGCAGCCCGGGACTAGCAGAGGCAGATACGCAGTATTTT.

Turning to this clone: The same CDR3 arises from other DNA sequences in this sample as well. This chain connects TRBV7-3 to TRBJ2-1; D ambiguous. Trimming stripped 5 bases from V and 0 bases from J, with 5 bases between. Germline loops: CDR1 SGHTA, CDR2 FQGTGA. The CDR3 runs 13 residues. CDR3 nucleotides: TGTGCCAGCAGCCTCAACTCCTACAATGAGCAGTTCTTC. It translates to CASSLNSYNEQFF.

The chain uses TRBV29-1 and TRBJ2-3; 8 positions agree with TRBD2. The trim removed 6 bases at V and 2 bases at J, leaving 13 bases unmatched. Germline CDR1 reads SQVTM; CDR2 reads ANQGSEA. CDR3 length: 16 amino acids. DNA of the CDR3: TGCAGCGTCCGAGGGGTACTAGCGGATAACACAGATACGCAGTATTTT. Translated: CSVRGVLADNTDTQYF.

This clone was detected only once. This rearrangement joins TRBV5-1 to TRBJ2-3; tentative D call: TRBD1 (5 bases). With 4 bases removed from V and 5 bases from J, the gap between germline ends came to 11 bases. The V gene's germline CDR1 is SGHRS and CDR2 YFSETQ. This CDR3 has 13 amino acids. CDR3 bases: TGCGCCAGCAGCCCCCTAGGGGTAGATACGCAGTATTTT. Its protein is CASSPLGVDTQYF.

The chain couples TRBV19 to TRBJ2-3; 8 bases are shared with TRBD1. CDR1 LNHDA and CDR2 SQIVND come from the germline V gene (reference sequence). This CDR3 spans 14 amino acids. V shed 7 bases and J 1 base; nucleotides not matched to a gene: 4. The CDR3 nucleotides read TGTGCCAGTACGGCGACAGGGGGCACAGATACGCAGTATTTT. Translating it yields CASTATGGTDTQYF.

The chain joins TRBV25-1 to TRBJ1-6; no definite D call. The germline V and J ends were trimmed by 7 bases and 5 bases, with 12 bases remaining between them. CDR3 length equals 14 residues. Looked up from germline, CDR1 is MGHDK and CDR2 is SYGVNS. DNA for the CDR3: TGTGCCAGCACATCCCAGAGGAATAATTCACCCCTCCACTTT. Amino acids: CASTSQRNNSPLHF.

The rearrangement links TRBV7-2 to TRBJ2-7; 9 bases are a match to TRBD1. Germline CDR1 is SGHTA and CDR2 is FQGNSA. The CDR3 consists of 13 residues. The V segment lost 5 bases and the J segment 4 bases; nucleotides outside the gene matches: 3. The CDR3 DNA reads TGTGCCAGCAGCCGGACAGGGGCTTACGAGCAGTACTTC. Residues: CASSRTGAYEQYF.

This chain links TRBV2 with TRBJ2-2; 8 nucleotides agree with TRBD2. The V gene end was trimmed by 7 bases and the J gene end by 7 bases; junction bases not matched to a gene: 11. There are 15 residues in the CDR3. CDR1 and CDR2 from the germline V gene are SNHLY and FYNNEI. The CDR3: CASTQAGRAIGELFF. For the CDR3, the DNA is TGTGCCAGCACCCAGGCCGGGAGGGCCATCGGGGAGCTGTTTTTT.

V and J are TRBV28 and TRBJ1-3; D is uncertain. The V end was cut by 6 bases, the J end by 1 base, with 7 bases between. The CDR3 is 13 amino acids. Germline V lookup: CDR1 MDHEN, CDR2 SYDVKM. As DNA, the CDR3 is TGTGCCAGCAGCCTCCCGTCTGGAAACACCATATATTTT. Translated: CASSLPSGNTIYF.

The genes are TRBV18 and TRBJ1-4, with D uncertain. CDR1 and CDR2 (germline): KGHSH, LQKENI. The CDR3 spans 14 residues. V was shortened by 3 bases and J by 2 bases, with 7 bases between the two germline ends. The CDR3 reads CASSPLGTNEKLFF. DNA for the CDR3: TGTGCCAGCTCACCTCTCGGTACTAATGAAAAACTGTTTTTT.

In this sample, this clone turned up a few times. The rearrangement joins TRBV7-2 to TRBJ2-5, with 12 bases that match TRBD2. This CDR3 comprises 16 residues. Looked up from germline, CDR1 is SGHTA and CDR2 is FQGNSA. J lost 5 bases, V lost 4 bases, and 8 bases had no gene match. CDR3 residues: CASSSGLAGKGETQYF. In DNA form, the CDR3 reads TGTGCCAGCAGCTCCGGACTAGCGGGAAAGGGTGAGACCCAGTACTTC. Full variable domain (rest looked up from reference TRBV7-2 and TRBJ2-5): GAGVSQSPSNKVTEKGKDVELRCDPISGHTALYWYRQSLGQGLEFLIYFQGNSAPDKSGLPSDRFSAERTGGSVSTLTIQRTQQEDSAVYLCASSSGLAGKGETQYFGPGTRLLVL.

The DNA for the CDR3 is TGTGCCAGCAGCGTAGCCCCCTCGGGACATTGGCGCGGGAGCTTGTACGAGCAGTACTTC. Encoded protein: CASSVAPSGHWRGSLYEQYF. The rearrangement links TRBV9 to TRBJ2-7; tentative D call: TRBD2 (7 bases). Germline V gives CDR1 SGDLS, CDR2 YYNGEE. V lost 0 bases and J lost 4, with 29 bases in between. The CDR3 sequence is 20 residues long. The whole variable domain, filled in from reference TRBV9 and TRBJ2-7, reads DSGVTQTPKHLITATGQRVTLRCSPRSGDLSVYWYQQSLDQGLQFLIQYYNGEERAKGNILERFSAQQFPDLHSELNLSSLELGDSALYFCASSVAPSGHWRGSLYEQYFGPGTRLTVT.

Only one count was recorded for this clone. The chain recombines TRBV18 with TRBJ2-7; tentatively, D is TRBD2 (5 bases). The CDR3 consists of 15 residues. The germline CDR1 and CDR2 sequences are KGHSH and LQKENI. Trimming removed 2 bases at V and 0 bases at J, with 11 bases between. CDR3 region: CASSPWGALSYEQYF. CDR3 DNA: TGTGCCAGCTCACCATGGGGAGCGCTCTCCTACGAGCAGTACTTC.

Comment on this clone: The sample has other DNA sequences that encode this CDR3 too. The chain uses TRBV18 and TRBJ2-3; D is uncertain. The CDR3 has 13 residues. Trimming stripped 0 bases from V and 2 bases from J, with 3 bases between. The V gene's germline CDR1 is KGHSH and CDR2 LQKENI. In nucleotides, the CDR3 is TGTGCCAGCTCACCACCCTCCACAGATACGCAGTATTTT. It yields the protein CASSPPSTDTQYF.

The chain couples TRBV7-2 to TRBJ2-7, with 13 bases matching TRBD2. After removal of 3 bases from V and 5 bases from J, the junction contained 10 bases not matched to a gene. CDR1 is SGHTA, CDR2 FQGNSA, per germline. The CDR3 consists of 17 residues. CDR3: CASSLATTSGRIDEQYF. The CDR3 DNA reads TGTGCCAGCAGCTTGGCGACGACTAGCGGGAGGATAGACGAGCAGTACTTC.

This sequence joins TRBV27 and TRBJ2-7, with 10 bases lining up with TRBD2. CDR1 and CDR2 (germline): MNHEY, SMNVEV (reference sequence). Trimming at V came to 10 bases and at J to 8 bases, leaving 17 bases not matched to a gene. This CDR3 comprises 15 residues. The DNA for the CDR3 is TGTGCCACCCAAAGAACCGGGACTAGCGAGAAACAGCAGTACTTC. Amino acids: CATQRTGTSEKQQYF.

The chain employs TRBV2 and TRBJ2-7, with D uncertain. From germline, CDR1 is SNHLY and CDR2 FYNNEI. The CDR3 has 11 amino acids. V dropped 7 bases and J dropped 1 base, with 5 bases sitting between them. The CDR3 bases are TGTGCCAGCAAAGGGTCCTACGAGCAGTACTTC. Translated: CASKGSYEQYF.

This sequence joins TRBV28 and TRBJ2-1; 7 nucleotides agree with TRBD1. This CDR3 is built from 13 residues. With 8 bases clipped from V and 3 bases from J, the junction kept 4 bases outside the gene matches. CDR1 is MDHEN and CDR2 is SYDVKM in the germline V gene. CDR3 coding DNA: TGTGCCAGCGGGGCAGGGGGCTACAATGAGCAGTTCTTC. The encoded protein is CASGAGGYNEQFF.

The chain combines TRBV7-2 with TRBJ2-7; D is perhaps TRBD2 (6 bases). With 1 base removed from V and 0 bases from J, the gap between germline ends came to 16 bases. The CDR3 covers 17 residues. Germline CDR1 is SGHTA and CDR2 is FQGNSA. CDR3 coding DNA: TGTGCCAGCAGCTTAGAGTCCGGCGGGGCCTTCTCCTACGAGCAGTACTTC. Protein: CASSLESGGAFSYEQYF.

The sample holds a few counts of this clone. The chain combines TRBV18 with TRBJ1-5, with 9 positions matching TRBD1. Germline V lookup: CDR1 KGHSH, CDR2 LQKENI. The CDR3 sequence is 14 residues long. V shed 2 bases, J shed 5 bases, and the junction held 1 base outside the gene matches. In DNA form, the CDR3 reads TGTGCCAGCTCACCAGGGACAGGGTATCAGCCCCAGCATTTT. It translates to CASSPGTGYQPQHF. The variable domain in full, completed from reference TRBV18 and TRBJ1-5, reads NAGVMQNPRHLVRRRGQEARLRCSPMKGHSHVYWYRQLPEEGLKFMVYLQKENIIDESGMPKERFSAEFPKEGPSILRIQQVVRGDSAAYFCASSPGTGYQPQHFGDGTRLSIL.

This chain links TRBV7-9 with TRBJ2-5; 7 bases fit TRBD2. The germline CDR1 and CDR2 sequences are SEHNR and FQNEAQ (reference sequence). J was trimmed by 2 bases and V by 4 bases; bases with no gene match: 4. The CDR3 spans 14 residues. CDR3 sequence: CASSSLGGQETQYF. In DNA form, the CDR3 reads TGTGCCAGCAGCTCCCTGGGGGGGCAAGAGACCCAGTACTTC. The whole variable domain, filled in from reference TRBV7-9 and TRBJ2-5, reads DTGVSQNPRHKITKRGQNVTFRCDPISEHNRLYWYRQTLGQGPEFLTYFQNEAQLEKSRLLSDRFSAERPKGSFSTLEIQRTEQGDSAMYLCASSSLGGQETQYFGPGTRLLVL.

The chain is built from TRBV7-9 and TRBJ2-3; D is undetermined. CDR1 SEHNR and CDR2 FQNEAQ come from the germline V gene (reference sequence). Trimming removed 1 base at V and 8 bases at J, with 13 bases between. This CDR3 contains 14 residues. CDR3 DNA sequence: TGTGCCAGCAGCTTAGTTCCAGCCCCGGGTACGCAGTATTTT. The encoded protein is CASSLVPAPGTQYF.

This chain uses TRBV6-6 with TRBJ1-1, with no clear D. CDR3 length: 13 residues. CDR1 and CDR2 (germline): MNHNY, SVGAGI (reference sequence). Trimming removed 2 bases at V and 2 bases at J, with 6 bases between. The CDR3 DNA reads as TGTGCCAGCAGTTACGGGCCTAACACTGAAGCTTTCTTT. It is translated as CASSYGPNTEAFF.

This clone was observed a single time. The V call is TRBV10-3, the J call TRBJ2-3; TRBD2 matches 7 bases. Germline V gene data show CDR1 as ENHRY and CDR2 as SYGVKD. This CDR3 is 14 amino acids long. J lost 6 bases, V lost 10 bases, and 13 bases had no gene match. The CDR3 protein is CATSLGGSGDTQYF. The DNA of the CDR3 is TGTGCCACTAGCCTAGGCGGGAGCGGCGATACGCAGTATTTT.

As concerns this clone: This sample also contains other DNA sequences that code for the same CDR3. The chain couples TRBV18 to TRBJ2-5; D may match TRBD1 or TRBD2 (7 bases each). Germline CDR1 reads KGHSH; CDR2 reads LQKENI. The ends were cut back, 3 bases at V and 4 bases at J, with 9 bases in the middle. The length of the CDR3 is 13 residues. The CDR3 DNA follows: TGTGCCAGCTCACCCAGGGGGGGAGAGACCCAGTACTTC. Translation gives CASSPRGGETQYF.

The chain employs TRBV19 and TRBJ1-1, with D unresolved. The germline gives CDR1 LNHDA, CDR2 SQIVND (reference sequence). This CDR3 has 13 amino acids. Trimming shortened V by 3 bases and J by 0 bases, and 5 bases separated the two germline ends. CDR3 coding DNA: TGTGCCAGTAGTATGTACATGAACACTGAAGCTTTCTTT. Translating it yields CASSMYMNTEAFF.